This entry lists 29 T cell receptor beta chains sequenced from one sample in a study of blood T cell repertoires in COVID-19. Profiling relied on immunoSEQ multiplex PCR, and the TCRdb table lists in-frame clones only, not all of them. This table has around 500,000 clones, roughly 90% appearing once. The sample comprised PBMCs or T cells enriched from blood (not recorded which). These receptors all come from a woman in her forties who had recovered from COVID-19.

The chain couples TRBV6-5 to TRBJ1-6; TRBD1 matches at 7 bases. The CDR3 covers 14 residues. Losses at the gene ends were 10 bases for V and 0 bases for J; bases not matched to a gene: 3. The germline gives CDR1 MNHEY, CDR2 SVGAGI. CDR3 loop: CAMGQRSYNSPLHF. In DNA, the CDR3 is TGTGCCATGGGACAGCGCTCCTATAATTCACCCCTCCACTTT.

The chain couples TRBV4-1 to TRBJ2-2, with D maybe TRBD2 (7 bases). The CDR3 contains 15 residues. The germline gives CDR1 MGHRA, CDR2 YSYEKL. The V end was cut by 2 bases, the J end by 5 bases, with 12 bases between. The CDR3 sequence: CASSQWGGSTGELFF. The CDR3 region has the DNA TGCGCCAGCAGCCAATGGGGGGGCTCTACCGGGGAGCTGTTTTTT.

The V gene is TRBV4-2, the J gene TRBJ2-7; 10 nucleotides align to TRBD1. The trim removed 3 bases at V and 6 bases at J, leaving 5 bases unmatched. The length of the CDR3 is 14 residues. CDR1 is LGHNA, CDR2 YNFKEQ, per germline. The DNA for the CDR3 is TGTGCCAGCAGCCACGGGGACAGGGGAAGCGAGCAGTACTTC. Encoded protein: CASSHGDRGSEQYF.

This chain connects TRBV11-1 to TRBJ1-1, with 8 bases fitting TRBD1. Trimming cost V 5 bases and J 4 bases; bases outside gene matches: 6. The CDR3 is 14 amino acids. Germline loops: CDR1 SGHAT, CDR2 FQDESV (reference sequence). The CDR3 protein is CASSPDRVATEAFF. The CDR3, as DNA: TGTGCCAGCAGCCCGGACAGGGTGGCCACTGAAGCTTTCTTT.

The chain has TRBV5-4 and TRBJ2-2; a weak D match, TRBD1 (6 bases). The CDR3 is made up of 15 amino acids. With 0 bases removed from V and 1 base from J, the gap between germline ends came to 7 bases. CDR1 SGHNT and CDR2 YYREEE come from the germline V gene (reference sequence). The CDR3 spells CASSLARGNTGELFF. In DNA, the CDR3 is TGTGCCAGCAGCTTGGCCAGGGGGAACACCGGGGAGCTGTTTTTT.

The rearrangement uses TRBV18 and TRBJ2-3; TRBD1 agrees at 7 bases. The V segment lost 5 bases and the J segment 2 bases; nucleotides outside the gene matches: 7. The germline CDR1 and CDR2 sequences are KGHSH and LQKENI. The CDR3 totals 15 residues. CDR3 loop: CASSLDRTYTDTQYF. The CDR3, as DNA: TGTGCCAGCTCATTGGACAGGACTTACACAGATACGCAGTATTTT.

The table lists this clone with a count of one. The chain combines TRBV21-1 with TRBJ1-5; TRBD1 is the table's D call, not checked against the DNA. TRBV21-1 is assigned pseudogene status. This CDR3 region has 18 residues. This CDR3 reads CASSNDEKGAFSNQPQHF. CDR3 coding DNA: TGTGCCAGCAGCAACGACGAGAAGGGGGCATTTAGCAATCAGCCCCAGCATTTT.

Remarks on this clone: An end of the junction differs from the germline gene, which may be a read error. This chain joins TRBV2 and TRBJ1-5, with TRBD1 matching 8 bases. The V gene's germline CDR1 is SNHLY and CDR2 FYNNEI. The CDR3 consists of 15 residues. CDR3 sequence reads: CASRDDRGGYQPQHF. In DNA form, the CDR3 reads TGTGCCAGCCGTGACGACAGGGGCGGTTATCAGCCCCAGCATTTT.

This clone was observed a single time. The V gene is TRBV7-9, the J gene TRBJ1-2; the D gene is possibly TRBD1 (6 bases). Looked up from germline, CDR1 is SEHNR and CDR2 is FQNEAQ (reference sequence). The CDR3 loop spans 14 amino acids. V lost 4 bases, J lost 4 bases, and 13 bases lay in between. CDR3 nucleotide sequence: TGTGCCAGCAGCTACGGGACAAGCCTCTATGGCTACACCTTC. As protein: CASSYGTSLYGYTF.

DNA for the CDR3: TGTGCCAGTAGTATACGTACGGGAGTACAAGATACGCAGTATTTT. Its protein is CASSIRTGVQDTQYF. This chain links TRBV19 with TRBJ2-3; D possibly corresponds to TRBD2 (6 bases). The V and J ends lost 2 bases and 5 bases respectively, with 14 bases between them. CDR1 is LNHDA and CDR2 is SQIVND in the germline V gene (reference sequence). CDR3 length equals 15 residues.

The V and J genes are TRBV11-3 and TRBJ2-5; the D gene is possibly TRBD1 (5 bases). CDR1 SGHNT and CDR2 YENEEA come from the germline V gene. The CDR3 has 16 residues. Between the trimmed V and J ends, which lost 5 bases and 1 base, there was a span of 17 bases. The CDR3 region has the DNA TGTGCCAGCAGCACCACCCGGATGGGGCGCCAAGAGACCCAGTACTTC. Encoded protein: CASSTTRMGRQETQYF. The variable domain in full, with the rest retrieved from reference TRBV11-3 and TRBJ2-5, is EAGVVQSPRYKIIEKKQPVAFWCNPISGHNTLYWYLQNLGQGPELLIRYENEEAVDDSQLPKDRFSAERLKGVDSTLKIQPAELGDSAVYLCASSTTRMGRQETQYFGPGTRLLVL.

The chain carries TRBV29-1 and TRBJ2-3; D is perhaps TRBD2 (6 bases). The CDR3 sequence is 12 residues long. Trimming left V 4 bases short and J 3 bases short, with 8 bases between. Germline V CDR1 and CDR2: SQVTM, ANQGSEA. The CDR3 bases are TGCAGCGTTGTTAGCGGAACAGATACGCAGTATTTT. Translating it yields CSVVSGTDTQYF.

The rearrangement joins TRBV7-9 to TRBJ2-7; 10 bases line up with TRBD1. There are 15 residues in the CDR3. The J segment lost 4 bases and the V segment lost 7 bases, leaving 10 bases of the junction unmatched. CDR1 is SEHNR and CDR2 is FQNEAQ in the germline V gene (reference sequence). The CDR3 region is CASTPQLGQGYEQYF. The CDR3, as DNA: TGTGCCAGCACCCCACAGTTGGGACAGGGGTACGAGCAGTACTTC.

A note on this clone: The same CDR3 arises from other DNA sequences in this sample as well. The chain employs TRBV5-4 and TRBJ1-1; 11 bases line up with TRBD1. V lost 4 bases and J lost 0; bases outside the gene matches: 2. Looked up from germline, CDR1 is SGHNT and CDR2 is YYREEE (reference sequence). This CDR3 comprises 15 residues. DNA of the CDR3: TGTGCCAGCAGCCCGGGACAGGGGGTGAACACTGAAGCTTTCTTT. As protein: CASSPGQGVNTEAFF.

The chain joins TRBV5-5 to TRBJ2-5, with 7 bases fitting TRBD2. V lost 7 bases, J lost 1 base, and 13 bases stayed unmatched. The germline CDR1 and CDR2 sequences are SGHKS and YYEKEE (reference sequence). This CDR3 spans 16 amino acids. CDR3 residues: CASHLSGEGPQETQYF. In nucleotides, the CDR3 is TGTGCCAGCCACCTCTCGGGGGAGGGTCCCCAAGAGACCCAGTACTTC.

The chain carries TRBV5-6 and TRBJ1-2; D possibly corresponds to TRBD1 (6 bases). This CDR3 has 14 residues. V lost 6 bases, J lost 7 bases, and 19 bases lay in between. Germline CDR1 reads SGHDT; CDR2 reads YYEEEE. DNA of the CDR3: TGTGCCAGCACCGGAGGCGCGGGGGCACGTGGCTACACCTTC. The encoded protein is CASTGGAGARGYTF. Variable domain in full (rest from reference TRBV5-6 and TRBJ1-2): DAGVTQSPTHLIKTRGQQVTLRCSPKSGHDTVSWYQQALGQGPQFIFQYYEEEERQRGNFPDRFSGHQFPNYSSELNVNALLLGDSALYLCASTGGAGARGYTFGSGTRLTVV.

The V call is TRBV13, the J call TRBJ2-7; TRBD2 might be the D (5 bases). With 7 bases removed from V and 0 bases from J, the gap between germline ends came to 10 bases. Germline lookup yields CDR1 PRHDT and CDR2 FYEKMQ (reference sequence). The CDR3 runs 13 residues. Here the CDR3 reads CASKLESSYEQYF. In DNA, the CDR3 is TGTGCCAGCAAACTAGAAAGCTCCTACGAGCAGTACTTC.

The chain couples TRBV11-1 to TRBJ2-5; 10 bases are shared with TRBD1. Germline CDR1 reads SGHAT; CDR2 reads FQDESV (reference sequence). V trimming: 4 bases; J trimming: 4 bases; junction bases outside the gene matches: 3. CDR3 length: 14 residues. The CDR3 region is CASSSGTGVETQYF. CDR3 bases: TGTGCCAGCAGCTCCGGGACAGGGGTAGAGACCCAGTACTTC.

The chain employs TRBV11-2 and TRBJ1-2; TRBD1 matches at 11 bases. This CDR3 contains 16 residues. Germline CDR1 SGHAT, CDR2 FQNNGV. The V and J ends lost 5 bases and 5 bases, in that order; junction bases with no gene match: 10. The CDR3 DNA reads as TGTGCCAGCAGCCCAAGGACAGGGGGCACGGGGTATGGCTACACCTTC. This translates into CASSPRTGGTGYGYTF.

The chain combines TRBV11-2 with TRBJ1-5, with 7 nucleotides matching TRBD1. Per the germline V gene, CDR1 is SGHAT and CDR2 is FQNNGV. V lost 2 bases and J lost 9; bases outside the gene matches: 7. The CDR3 length is 14 residues. The CDR3 is CASSLSQGTRPQHF. For the CDR3, the DNA is TGTGCCAGCAGCTTATCACAGGGGACCCGGCCCCAGCATTTT.

This rearrangement joins TRBV5-1 to TRBJ2-3; 14 bases are shared with TRBD2. The V segment lost 4 bases and the J segment 8 bases; nucleotides outside the gene matches: 12. CDR1 is SGHRS, CDR2 YFSETQ, per germline. The CDR3 covers 17 residues. The DNA for the CDR3 is TGCGCCAGCAGCAACCCCGGGACTAGCGGGAGATTTGGTACGCAGTATTTT. Translated, it gives CASSNPGTSGRFGTQYF.

V and J are TRBV5-4 and TRBJ2-3, with 10 bases lining up with TRBD2. The V segment lost 3 bases and the J segment 6 bases; nucleotides outside the gene matches: 7. CDR1 is SGHNT, CDR2 YYREEE, per germline (reference sequence). The length of the CDR3 is 15 residues. The CDR3 bases are TGTGCCAGCAGCTCAGCGGGAGGGCCCTCGGATACGCAGTATTTT. Its translation: CASSSAGGPSDTQYF.

The genes are TRBV5-4 and TRBJ2-2; TRBD2 is a possible D gene (5 bases). The CDR3 spans 16 residues. Germline assignment: CDR1 SGHNT and CDR2 YYREEE (reference sequence). Trimming removed 1 base at V and 4 bases at J, with 14 bases between. This CDR3 is CASSLMLDRGTGELFF. CDR3 coding DNA: TGTGCCAGCAGCTTGATGCTAGATCGGGGCACCGGGGAGCTGTTTTTT.

V is TRBV7-6 and J is TRBJ1-3; tentative D call: TRBD1 (6 bases). Germline V gives CDR1 SGHVS, CDR2 FNYEAQ. This CDR3 has 17 residues. Trimming left V 4 bases short and J 0 bases short, with 16 bases between. CDR3 in amino acids: CASSSRVQGVSGNTIYF. Here the CDR3 DNA reads TGTGCCAGCAGCTCGAGAGTACAGGGTGTCTCTGGAAACACCATATATTTT.

The chain recombines TRBV7-8 with TRBJ2-5; 7 bases fit TRBD2. Germline lookup yields CDR1 SGHVS and CDR2 FQNEAQ. V trimming: 0 bases; J trimming: 3 bases; junction bases outside the gene matches: 10. The length of the CDR3 is 17 residues. The CDR3 region has the DNA TGTGCCAGCAGCTTAGCTGCCCTGCCTAGCGGAAAAGAGACCCAGTACTTC. This gives the protein CASSLAALPSGKETQYF.

The J gene is TRBJ2-7, the V gene TRBV18, with 7 bases aligning to TRBD1. Germline CDR1 KGHSH, CDR2 LQKENI. The CDR3 is 12 residues long. J gave up 12 bases and V 3 bases, and 8 bases lay outside the gene matches. In nucleotides, the CDR3 is TGTGCCAGCTCACCGGGGACAGCGATTTTGTACTTC. Its protein product is CASSPGTAILYF.

The chain is built from TRBV7-2 and TRBJ1-2; TRBD1 matches 11 bases. Germline assignment: CDR1 SGHTA and CDR2 FQGNSA. The CDR3 loop spans 15 amino acids. V lost 4 bases and J lost 2; bases outside the gene matches: 3. The CDR3 is CASSSWDRGNYGYTF. Written as DNA, the CDR3 is TGTGCCAGCAGCTCGTGGGACAGGGGGAACTATGGCTACACCTTC.

This chain connects TRBV6-5 to TRBJ2-5; the match to TRBD1 covers 8 bases. Germline loops: CDR1 MNHEY, CDR2 SVGAGI. Losses at the gene ends were 7 bases for V and 3 bases for J; bases not matched to a gene: 10. The CDR3 sequence is 15 residues long. CDR3 sequence (DNA): TGTGCCAGCACCTCCCACAGGGGGAATGAAGAGACCCAGTACTTC. It yields the protein CASTSHRGNEETQYF.

This clone was observed once. The chain employs TRBV4-3 and TRBJ2-7; 9 positions agree with TRBD1. The germline V gene encodes CDR1 LGHNA and CDR2 YSLEER. Losses at the gene ends were 4 bases for V and 0 bases for J; bases not matched to a gene: 4. This CDR3 spans 15 amino acids. This CDR3 reads CASSPQGQGSYEQYF. Here the CDR3 DNA reads TGCGCCAGCAGCCCCCAGGGACAGGGCTCCTACGAGCAGTACTTC.